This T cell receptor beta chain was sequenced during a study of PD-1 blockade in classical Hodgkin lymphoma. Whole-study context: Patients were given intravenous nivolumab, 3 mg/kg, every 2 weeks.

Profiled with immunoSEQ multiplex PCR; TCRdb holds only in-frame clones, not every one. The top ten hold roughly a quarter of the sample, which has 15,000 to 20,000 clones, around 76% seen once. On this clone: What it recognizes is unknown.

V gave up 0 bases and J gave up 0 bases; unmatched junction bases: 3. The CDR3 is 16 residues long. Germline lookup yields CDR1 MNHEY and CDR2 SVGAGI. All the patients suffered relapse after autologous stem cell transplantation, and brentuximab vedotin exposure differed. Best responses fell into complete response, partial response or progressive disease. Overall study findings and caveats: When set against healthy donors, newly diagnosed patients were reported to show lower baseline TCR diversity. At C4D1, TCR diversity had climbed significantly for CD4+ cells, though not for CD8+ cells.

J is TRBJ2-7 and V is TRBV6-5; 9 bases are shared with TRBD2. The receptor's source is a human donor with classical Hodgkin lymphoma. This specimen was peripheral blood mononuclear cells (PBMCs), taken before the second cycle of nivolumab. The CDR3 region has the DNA TGTGCCAGCAGTTACTCGGGGACTAGCAGCTCCTACGAGCAGTACTTC. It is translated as CASSYSGTSSSYEQYF.